Shown below are 21 T cell receptor beta chains from a single sample sequenced in a study of Ad26.COV2.S vaccination and SARS-CoV-2 variants. Noted treatment: about 20 received Ad26.COV2.S at low or high dose, single or two shots; several received placebo; per-sample allocation not given. Collection of the samples took place on day 63 after the first injection of vaccine or placebo. Measured with immunoSEQ multiplex PCR; TCRdb has only the in-frame clones, and not every one. The sample contains hundreds of thousands of clones, around 87% of which appear only once. The material sequenced was peripheral blood, taken in a trial of Ad26.COV2.S vaccine versus placebo. The receptors were sampled from a person aged 18-65 years who received the Ad26.COV2.S COVID-19 vaccine or a placebo.

V usage is TRBV10-1 and J usage is TRBJ1-2; 8 nucleotides align to TRBD1. In germline, CDR1 is WNHNN, CDR2 SYGVQD (reference sequence). The length of the CDR3 is 13 residues. V was clipped by 5 bases and J by 7 bases; unmatched bases: 6. The CDR3 DNA is TGCGCCAGCAGTAACGGACAGGGTGGTGGCTACACCTTC. Amino acids: CASSNGQGGGYTF.

The chain joins TRBV3-1 (or the pseudogene TRBV3-2) to TRBJ2-1; weak D call: TRBD1 (5 bases). The germline gives CDR1 LGHDT, CDR2 YNNKEL (reference sequence). Trimming pared 0 bases from V and 0 bases from J, leaving 12 bases between. The CDR3 totals 17 residues. CDR3 sequence (DNA): TGTGCCAGCAGCCAAGATCACAGGATAGACTCCTACAATGAGCAGTTCTTC. Amino acid sequence: CASSQDHRIDSYNEQFF.

This clone was counted between two and nine times. CDR3 loop: CASSVTGGSGNTIYF. Written as DNA, the CDR3 is TGTGCCAGCAGTGTTACAGGGGGCTCTGGAAACACCATATATTTT. The V gene is TRBV2, the J gene TRBJ1-3; 8 bases agree with TRBD1. There are 15 residues in the CDR3. Unmatched junction bases numbered 2, after V lost 4 bases and J lost 0 bases. Germline V gene sequence: CDR1 SNHLY, CDR2 FYNNEI.

This clone has only one observation. The rearrangement uses TRBV28 and TRBJ2-4; D is possibly TRBD1 or TRBD2 (5 bases each). CDR3 length: 16 residues. Per the germline V gene, CDR1 is MDHEN and CDR2 is SYDVKM. V was trimmed by 2 bases and J by 3 bases, leaving 14 bases between them. The CDR3 loop reads CASSLRWQGDKNIQYF. CDR3 bases: TGTGCCAGCAGTTTAAGGTGGCAGGGAGACAAAAACATTCAGTACTTC.

The chain has TRBV9 and TRBJ1-2; D call uncertain. The V end was cut by 4 bases, the J end by 4 bases, with 20 bases between. Germline assignment: CDR1 SGDLS and CDR2 YYNGEE. The CDR3 is 16 amino acids. In DNA form, the CDR3 reads TGTGCCAGCAGCCACCCCGTGGAGGGCGCCGGCTATGGCTACACCTTC. It specifies CASSHPVEGAGYGYTF.

The V gene is TRBV29-1, the J gene TRBJ1-2, with 10 nucleotides matching TRBD1. Germline trimming cut 6 bases from V and 4 bases from J; bases unmatched to any gene: 5. CDR3 length equals 13 residues. Germline CDR1 reads SQVTM; CDR2 reads ANQGSEA. CDR3 sequence: CSVDRTGGYGYTF. Written as DNA, the CDR3 is TGCAGCGTGGACCGGACAGGGGGCTATGGCTACACCTTC.

A single count supports this clone. The V gene is TRBV5-6, the J gene TRBJ1-2; D gene unclear. The CDR3 contains 12 residues. From germline, CDR1 is SGHDT and CDR2 YYEEEE. V was shortened by 5 bases and J by 7 bases, with 12 bases between the two germline ends. CDR3 loop: CASSLDRAGYTF. For the CDR3, the DNA is TGTGCCAGCAGTTTAGACCGTGCTGGCTACACCTTC.

This clone has just a few counts. Other nucleotide sequences in the sample specify the same CDR3. The chain links TRBV27 to TRBJ2-7; D unclear. Trimming removed 6 bases from V and 1 base from J, with 7 bases in between. This CDR3 comprises 12 residues. The V gene's germline CDR1 is MNHEY and CDR2 SMNVEV (reference sequence). DNA of the CDR3: TGTGCCAGCAGCGGTGATTCCTACGAGCAGTACTTC. As protein: CASSGDSYEQYF.

Remarks on this clone: Different DNA sequences within this sample yield the same CDR3. Here the CDR3 reads CASRLSRDLTGELFF. CDR3 bases: TGTGCCAGCAGGCTGAGTCGGGATCTTACCGGGGAGCTGTTTTTT. The chain has TRBV27 and TRBJ2-2; the D gene is possibly TRBD2 (5 bases). Trimming left V 6 bases short and J 5 bases short, with 16 bases between. Germline V gives CDR1 MNHEY, CDR2 SMNVEV (reference sequence). CDR3 length equals 15 residues.

This chain links TRBV30 with TRBJ2-1; D may correspond to TRBD1 or TRBD2 (5 bases each). V dropped 2 bases and J dropped 4 bases, with 12 bases sitting between them. This CDR3 comprises 14 residues. Germline V gives CDR1 GTSNPN, CDR2 SVGIG (reference sequence). As DNA, the CDR3 is TGTGCCTGGAGTCGGAAGGGGAGATACAATGAGCAGTTCTTC. Its protein product is CAWSRKGRYNEQFF.

V gene TRBV7-9 combines with J gene TRBJ2-5; D unresolved. Germline V gives CDR1 SEHNR, CDR2 FQNEAQ (reference sequence). CDR3 length equals 16 residues. Trimming removed 3 bases at V and 0 bases at J, with 14 bases between. In DNA, the CDR3 is TGTGCCAGCAGCTTTTGGCCCCCACCCGACCAAGAGACCCAGTACTTC. Translating gives CASSFWPPPDQETQYF.

This chain joins TRBV5-6 and TRBJ2-5, with D maybe TRBD2 (6 bases). Between the trimmed V and J ends, which lost 1 base and 4 bases, there was a span of 14 bases. This CDR3 comprises 15 residues. Germline CDR1 and CDR2: SGHDT and YYEEEE. The CDR3 here is CASSLFGGTPETQYF. CDR3 nucleotide sequence: TGTGCCAGCAGCTTGTTTGGCGGGACCCCAGAGACCCAGTACTTC.

The V gene is TRBV5-4, the J gene TRBJ2-7, with 7 bases identical to TRBD1. V gave up 3 bases and J gave up 3 bases; unmatched junction bases: 6. The CDR3 spans 14 residues. From germline, CDR1 is SGHNT and CDR2 YYREEE (reference sequence). The CDR3 region has the DNA TGTGCCAGCAGCTCGGACAGGCAACTCTACGAGCAGTACTTC. Amino acids: CASSSDRQLYEQYF.

V usage is TRBV27 and J usage is TRBJ2-3; D is unclear. From germline, CDR1 is MNHEY and CDR2 SMNVEV (reference sequence). The germline V and J ends were trimmed by 4 bases and 7 bases, with 15 bases remaining between them. The CDR3 consists of 14 residues. CDR3 bases: TGTGCCAGCAGTTCATCCCCGACTGAAAATACGCAGTATTTT. It translates to CASSSSPTENTQYF.

J is TRBJ2-7 and V is TRBV7-8; TRBD2 matches at 8 bases. J was trimmed by 5 bases and V by 4 bases; bases with no gene match: 4. CDR1 is SGHVS, CDR2 FQNEAQ, per germline. The length of the CDR3 is 13 residues. The CDR3 loop is CASSSPGGDEQYF. For the CDR3, the DNA is TGTGCCAGCAGCTCACCCGGGGGGGACGAGCAGTACTTC. Supplemented by reference TRBV7-8 and TRBJ2-7, the full variable domain reads GAGVSQSPRYKVAKRGQDVALRCDPISGHVSLFWYQQALGQGPEFLTYFQNEAQLDKSGLPSDRFFAERPEGSVSTLKIQRTQQEDSAVYLCASSSPGGDEQYFGPGTRLTVT.

The rearrangement links TRBV5-6 to TRBJ1-5, with no clear D. Germline CDR1 is SGHDT and CDR2 is YYEEEE. This CDR3 comprises 15 residues. V lost 1 base to trimming and J lost 0 bases, with 8 bases between them. CDR3 region: CASSLMGYSNQPQHF. The CDR3 bases are TGTGCCAGCAGCTTGATGGGGTATAGCAATCAGCCCCAGCATTTT.

This sequence joins TRBV4-1 and TRBJ1-3; D is unresolved. Trimming cost V 2 bases and J 2 bases, with 13 bases left between them. Germline CDR1 and CDR2: MGHRA and YSYEKL. The CDR3 spans 16 residues. The DNA of the CDR3 is TGCGCCAGCAGCCAACTCAACTTGCAAGCTGGAAACACCATATATTTT. It yields the protein CASSQLNLQAGNTIYF.

The gene calls are TRBV27 and TRBJ1-4; 8 bases agree with TRBD1. The CDR3 covers 16 residues. Germline assignment: CDR1 MNHEY and CDR2 SMNVEV (reference sequence). Losses at the gene ends were 4 bases for V and 5 bases for J; bases not matched to a gene: 9. The CDR3 spells CASSYGGTGKNEKLFF. CDR3 DNA sequence: TGTGCCAGCAGTTACGGGGGGACAGGCAAGAATGAAAAACTGTTTTTT.

In this sample, this clone turned up once. The rearrangement uses TRBV2 and TRBJ2-1; D gene ambiguous. Germline assignment: CDR1 SNHLY and CDR2 FYNNEI. The CDR3 contains 13 residues. The V end was cut by 6 bases, the J end by 5 bases, with 11 bases between. CDR3: CASSDLRHNEQFF. The CDR3 coding sequence is TGTGCCAGCAGCGACCTCCGTCACAATGAGCAGTTCTTC.

The rearrangement uses TRBV3-1 (or the pseudogene TRBV3-2) and TRBJ1-4; tentative D call: TRBD1 (5 bases). The CDR3 spans 14 residues. Trimming stripped 2 bases from V and 7 bases from J, with 11 bases between. Germline V gene sequence: CDR1 LGHDT, CDR2 YNNKEL (reference sequence). In DNA, the CDR3 is TGTGCCAGCAGCCAACCGGGGGAAAGTGAAAAACTGTTTTTT. Residues: CASSQPGESEKLFF.

The sample holds one count of this clone. The chain is built from TRBV6-6 and TRBJ2-3; TRBD2 matches at 11 bases. Germline loops: CDR1 MNHNY, CDR2 SVGAGI (reference sequence). The CDR3 covers 14 residues. After removal of 6 bases from V and 4 bases from J, the junction contained 3 bases not matched to a gene. The CDR3 is CASSPGLAADTQYF. The CDR3 DNA reads TGTGCCAGCAGCCCGGGACTAGCGGCAGATACGCAGTATTTT.